The following is a T cell receptor (beta chain) sequence with its context. Repertoires were generated with immunoSEQ multiplex PCR, while TCRdb's copy carries only in-frame clones and drops some. Of hundreds of thousands of clones listed, approximately 83% were seen once; the top ten hold more than 0.008%. The data are from a study of shared T cell receptors in the human thymus. Looked up from germline, CDR1 is MDHEN and CDR2 is SYDVKM. Trimming left V 3 bases short and J 10 bases short, with 10 bases between. The CDR3 spans 12 residues. These data also formed part of another study, on human thymus T cells. That report notes: Donors were healthy Finnish infants having corrective surgery for congenital heart defects. Resections from corrective heart surgery provided thymus tissue. Biased V and J segment usage appeared in thymus and peripheral blood. Thymic repertoires from unrelated individuals overlapped highly, related research reported.

The chain combines TRBV28 with TRBJ2-1; a weak D match, TRBD2 (5 bases). The TCR comes from a girl less than two years old with a congenital heart defect. Sequencing was carried out using thymocytes. The CDR3 here is CASSFYPGEQFF. The CDR3 region has the DNA TGTGCCAGCAGTTTCTATCCGGGGGAGCAGTTCTTC.